Sequencing of this T cell receptor beta chain was carried out in a study of blood T cell repertoires in COVID-19. Study details: The cDNA or gDNA used as material had been derived from T cells, B-cell-depleted T cells, or PBMCs.

Unmatched junction bases numbered 3, after V lost 0 bases and J lost 7 bases. Germline CDR1 is SGHRS and CDR2 is YFSETQ. CDR3 length equals 15 residues. Clones were read by immunoSEQ multiplex PCR, and TCRdb kept only the in-frame ones, dropping some. The data contain tens of thousands of clones, 65% to 90% of them singletons. Sequencing was performed on peripheral blood. This clonotype was sampled from a woman between 55 and 75 years old with acute or convalescent COVID-19. The rearrangement joins TRBV5-1 to TRBJ1-4; TRBD1 matches at 10 bases. CDR3 nucleotide sequence: TGCGCCAGCAGCTTGGGGCGGGACAGGGGTGAAAAACTGTTTTTT. It codes for CASSLGRDRGEKLFF. Using reference TRBV5-1 and TRBJ1-4 for the parts outside the CDR3, the full variable domain is KAGVTQTPRYLIKTRGQQVTLSCSPISGHRSVSWYQQTPGQGLQFLFEYFSETQRNKGNFPGRFSGRQFSNSRSEMNVSTLELGDSALYLCASSLGRDRGEKLFFGSGTQLSVL.